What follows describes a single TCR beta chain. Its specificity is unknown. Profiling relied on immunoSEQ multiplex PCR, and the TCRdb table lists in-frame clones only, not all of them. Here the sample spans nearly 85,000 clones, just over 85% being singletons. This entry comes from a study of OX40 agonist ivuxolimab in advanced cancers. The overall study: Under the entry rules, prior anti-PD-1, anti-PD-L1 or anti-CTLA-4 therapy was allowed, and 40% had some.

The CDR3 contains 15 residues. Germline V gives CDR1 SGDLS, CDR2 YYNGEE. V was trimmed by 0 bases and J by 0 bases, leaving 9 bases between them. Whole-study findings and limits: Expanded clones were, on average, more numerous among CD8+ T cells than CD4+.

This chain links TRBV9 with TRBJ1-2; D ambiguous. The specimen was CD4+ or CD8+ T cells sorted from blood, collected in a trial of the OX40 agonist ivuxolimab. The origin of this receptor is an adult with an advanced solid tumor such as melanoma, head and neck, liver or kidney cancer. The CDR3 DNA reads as TGTGCCAGCAGCGTAGACCCGGGCTCTAACTATGGCTACACCTTC. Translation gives CASSVDPGSNYGYTF.